This T cell receptor beta chain came from a study of metastatic and nonmetastatic thyroid tumors. About the research overall: Across blood and tumor or nodule tissue, repertoires from malignant and benign thyroid patients were compared with one another.

As handled by the study authors: A classifier for distant metastasis in papillary thyroid cancer was constructed using CDR3 differences observed across clinicopathological groups. From the PCR reads, TCRdb re-called clones with MiXCR. The V and J calls reflect TCRdb's pipeline rather than the authors' work. The sample records some 12,000 clones, roughly 21% being singletons. All patients were treatment-naive before thyroid surgery. Germline V gives CDR1 SGHRS, CDR2 YFSETQ. This CDR3 region has 14 residues. The V gene end was trimmed by 2 bases and the J gene end by 5 bases; junction bases not matched to a gene: 6.

The V and J genes are TRBV5-1 and TRBJ2-5; the match to TRBD1 covers 7 bases. The sequence came from a female donor with papillary thyroid cancer or a benign thyroid nodule (not recorded which). Some clones in this sample may be carry-over from other donors' samples. Sequencing was performed on adjacent normal tissue. CDR3 sequence reads: CASSFNRGRETQYF. For the CDR3, the DNA is TGCGCCAGCAGCTTTAATAGGGGGCGGGAGACCCAGTACTTC.